This T cell receptor beta chain originates from a study of early T cells in non-severe SARS-CoV-2 infection. Turning to the study itself: Bulk RNA taken from unsorted whole blood was sequenced, leaving chains unpaired.

General study findings and limits: Lookups in VDJdb leaned toward anti-spike CD8 responses and missed private and CD4 specificities.

Unique molecular identifiers were affixed to single, distinct cDNA molecules. Each CDR3 protein gets one entry after TCRdb re-called the 5' RACE reads with MiXCR. The sample has tens of thousands of distinct CDR3 sequences, around 20% seen once. Per the germline V gene, CDR1 is SEHNR and CDR2 is FQNEAQ (reference sequence). This CDR3 has 15 residues. This clonotype was observed a few times. Its antigen is not known. The junction differs from germline at one of its ends, possibly a read error. J is TRBJ2-7 and V is TRBV7-9; D is perhaps TRBD2 (6 bases). This clonotype was sampled from an adult who was a healthcare worker with PCR-confirmed SARS-CoV-2 infection or an uninfected control (not recorded which). The sequencing here drew on whole blood, taken at baseline. CDR3 in DNA: TGTGTCAGCAGCACCTCTGCGGGGCCAGCGAACGAGCAGTACTTC. Translating it yields CVSSTSAGPANEQYF.